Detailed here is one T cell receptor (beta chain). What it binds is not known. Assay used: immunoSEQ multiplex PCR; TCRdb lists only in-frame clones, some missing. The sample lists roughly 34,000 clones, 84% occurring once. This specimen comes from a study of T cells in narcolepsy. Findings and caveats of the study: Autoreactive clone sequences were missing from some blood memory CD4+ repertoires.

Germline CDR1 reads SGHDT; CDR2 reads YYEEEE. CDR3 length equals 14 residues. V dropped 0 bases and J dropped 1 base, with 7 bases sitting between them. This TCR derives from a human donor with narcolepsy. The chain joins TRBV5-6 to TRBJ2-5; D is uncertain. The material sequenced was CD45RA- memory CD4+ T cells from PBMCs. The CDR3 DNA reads TGTGCCAGCAGCTTGGTGACGGGCCAAGAGACCCAGTACTTC. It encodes CASSLVTGQETQYF.